This T cell receptor beta chain was captured by sequencing in a study of T cell responses to AZD1222 COVID-19 vaccine. Study-level results: Seropositive AZD1222 recipients at baseline numbered only five or six. Regions 160-218 and 743-854 dominated among vaccine-associated CD4 TCRs spanning spike.

Clones were sequenced by immunoSEQ multiplex PCR, and TCRdb holds only the in-frame ones, with some missing. Of about 100,000 clones listed, around 84% are singletons. The V segment lost 7 bases and the J segment 8 bases; nucleotides outside the gene matches: 16. Germline V gene lookup returns CDR1 KGHDR and CDR2 SFDVKD. CDR3 size: 16 residues. A note on this clone: What it binds is not known.

The chain couples TRBV24-1 to TRBJ2-1; 7 bases are shared with TRBD1. The sequencing used peripheral blood, collected on day 0 of AZD1222 vaccination. The clonotype comes from an adult in good health. The CDR3, as DNA: TGTGCCACCAGGGGAACACAGGGGATGGGTGGGGATGAGCAGTTCTTC. It yields the protein CATRGTQGMGGDEQFF.